Listed below are T cell receptor beta chains from one sample, sequenced in a study of blood T cell repertoires in COVID-19. Only in-frame clones appear in the TCRdb table, and some are missing; sequencing was by immunoSEQ multiplex PCR. Of about 250,000 clones detected, roughly 82% appear once; the ten largest clones hold over 3.5%. Sequencing was done on a sample of peripheral blood. Every receptor here comes from a woman in her 70s with acute or convalescent COVID-19. Each CDR3 is given with its conserved first and last residue. Each record gives: V gene, D gene, J gene, CDR3 DNA, CDR3 protein. A D gene is named only where the DNA matches it firmly.

TRBV6-2/TRBV6-3	-	TRBJ1-1	TGTGCCGGCAGTTTCGACACTGAAGCTTTCTTT	CAGSFDTEAFF
TRBV25-1	TRBD1	TRBJ1-2	TGTGCCAGCAGTGAATATGGGACAGGGATCGATGGCTACACCTTC	CASSEYGTGIDGYTF
TRBV27	-	TRBJ1-6	TGTGCCAGCAGCCTGAAACAGGACCCCTATTCACCCCTCCACTTT	CASSLKQDPYSPLHF
TRBV18	TRBD1	TRBJ2-1	TGTGCCAGCTCACCACCAGGGGGCATCGACAATGAGCAGTTCTTC	CASSPPGGIDNEQFF
TRBV5-1	TRBD1	TRBJ1-2	TGCGCCAGCAGCCTGGGACGGGGACAGAGCTATGGCTACACCTTC	CASSLGRGQSYGYTF
TRBV4-2	TRBD1	TRBJ1-2	TGTGCCAGCAGCCCACAGGGGACCAACTATGGCTACACCTTC	CASSPQGTNYGYTF
TRBV6-5	TRBD1	TRBJ1-2	TGTGCCAGCAGAAGACCAGGGACAGGCTATGGCTACACCTTC	CASRRPGTGYGYTF
TRBV9	TRBD2	TRBJ2-5	TGTGCCAGCAGCCCCCAGACTAGCCGGGAGACCCAGTACTTC	CASSPQTSRETQYF
TRBV7-9	TRBD1	TRBJ2-6	TGTGCCAGCAGCCCGCGGACAGGGGGCAACGTCCTGACTTTC	CASSPRTGGNVLTF
TRBV19	-	TRBJ2-5	TGTGCCAGTAGTCCAACCGGGGTTTTCCAAGAGACCCAGTACTTC	CASSPTGVFQETQYF
TRBV6-5	-	TRBJ2-3	TGTGCCAGCAGACAGTCAACAGATACGCAGTATTTT	CASRQSTDTQYF
TRBV5-1	TRBD2	TRBJ2-5	TGCGCCAGCAGCGGGGGACTAGCGGGGTACCAAGAGACCCAGTACTTC	CASSGGLAGYQETQYF
TRBV30	-	TRBJ1-1	TGTGCCTGGAGTTCAACTAGGACGAGGGACATGAACACTGAAGCTTTCTTT	CAWSSTRTRDMNTEAFF
TRBV5-4	-	TRBJ1-3	TGTGCCAGCAGCTTGAAGGGGTCTGGAAACACCATATATTTT	CASSLKGSGNTIYF
TRBV6-5	TRBD1	TRBJ1-5	TGTGCCAGCAGGAGTACAGGGGCTAGCAATCAGCCCCAGCATTTT	CASRSTGASNQPQHF
TRBV27	TRBD1	TRBJ2-3	TGTGCCAGCAGTACAGGGGCTGGGGCAGATACGCAGTATTTT	CASSTGAGADTQYF
TRBV7-2	-	TRBJ1-3	TGTGCCAGCAGCTTACAGGGTATAGCTGGAAACACCATATATTTT	CASSLQGIAGNTIYF
TRBV4-1	TRBD1	TRBJ2-7	TGCGCCAGCAGCCAACCGGGACAGGGGTCTTACGAGCAGTACTTC	CASSQPGQGSYEQYF
TRBV11-2	-	TRBJ2-5	TGTGCCAGCAGCTCCTTGACGGCTCACTTAAGGGGAGAGACCCAGTACTTC	CASSSLTAHLRGETQYF
TRBV2	-	TRBJ1-1	TGTGCCAGCAGTGTGCAGACTTCTAACACTGAAGCTTTCTTT	CASSVQTSNTEAFF
TRBV18	TRBD1	TRBJ2-5	TGTGCCAGCTCACCCCGGACAGGAGAAGAGACCCAGTACTTC	CASSPRTGEETQYF
TRBV11-2	-	TRBJ1-1	TGTGCCAGCAGGGCCGAGGTGAACACTGAAGCTTTCTTT	CASRAEVNTEAFF
TRBV11-2	-	TRBJ1-2	TGTGCCAGCACCGACGGACAGAGCTATGGCTACACCTTC	CASTDGQSYGYTF
TRBV7-9	-	TRBJ1-2	TGTGCCAGCAGCTTACCGGGGACGGGAGCCCCTGGCTACACCTTC	CASSLPGTGAPGYTF
TRBV5-6	TRBD2	TRBJ2-7	TGTGCCAGCAGCATTACTAGCGCCGAGCAGTACTTC	CASSITSAEQYF
TRBV2	-	TRBJ1-2	TGTGCCAGCAGTGATGGTAAGGGGCCTAGCTACACCTTC	CASSDGKGPSYTF